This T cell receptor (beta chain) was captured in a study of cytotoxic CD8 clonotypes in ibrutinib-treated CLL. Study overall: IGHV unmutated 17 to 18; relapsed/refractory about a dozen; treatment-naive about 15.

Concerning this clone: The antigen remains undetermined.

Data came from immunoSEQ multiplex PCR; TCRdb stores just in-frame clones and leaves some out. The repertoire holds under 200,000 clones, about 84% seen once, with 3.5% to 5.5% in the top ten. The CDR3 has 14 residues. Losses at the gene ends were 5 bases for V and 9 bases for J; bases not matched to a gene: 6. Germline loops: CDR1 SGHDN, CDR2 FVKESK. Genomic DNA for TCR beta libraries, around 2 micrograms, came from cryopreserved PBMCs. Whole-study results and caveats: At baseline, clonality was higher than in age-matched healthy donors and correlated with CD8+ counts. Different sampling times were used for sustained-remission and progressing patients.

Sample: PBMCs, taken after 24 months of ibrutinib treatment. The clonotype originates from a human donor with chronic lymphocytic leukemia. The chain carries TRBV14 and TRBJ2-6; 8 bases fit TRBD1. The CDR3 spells CASSATGVDNVLTF. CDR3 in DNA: TGTGCCAGCAGCGCGACAGGGGTGGACAACGTCCTGACTTTC.